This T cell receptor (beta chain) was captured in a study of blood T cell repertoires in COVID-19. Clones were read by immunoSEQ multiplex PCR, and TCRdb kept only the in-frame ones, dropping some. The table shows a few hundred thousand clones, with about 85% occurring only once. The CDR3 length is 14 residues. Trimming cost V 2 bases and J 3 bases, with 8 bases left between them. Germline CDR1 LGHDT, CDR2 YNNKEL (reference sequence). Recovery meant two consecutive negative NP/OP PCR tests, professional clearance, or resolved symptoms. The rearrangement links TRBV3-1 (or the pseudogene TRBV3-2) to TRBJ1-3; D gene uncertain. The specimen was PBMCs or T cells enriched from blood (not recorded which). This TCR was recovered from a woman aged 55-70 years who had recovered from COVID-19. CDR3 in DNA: TGTGCCAGCAGCCAACAGTTTTTTGGAAACACCATATATTTT. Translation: CASSQQFFGNTIYF.